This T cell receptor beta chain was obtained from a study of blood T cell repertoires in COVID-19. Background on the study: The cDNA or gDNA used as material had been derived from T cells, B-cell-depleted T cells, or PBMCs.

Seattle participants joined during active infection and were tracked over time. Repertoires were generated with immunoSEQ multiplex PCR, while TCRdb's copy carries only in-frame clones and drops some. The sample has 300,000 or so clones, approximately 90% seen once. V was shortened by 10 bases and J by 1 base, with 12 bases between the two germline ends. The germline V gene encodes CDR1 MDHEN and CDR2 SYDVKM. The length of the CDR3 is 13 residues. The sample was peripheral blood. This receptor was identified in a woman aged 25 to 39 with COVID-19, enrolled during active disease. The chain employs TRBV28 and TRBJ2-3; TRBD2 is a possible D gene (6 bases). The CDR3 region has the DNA TGTGCCACACTCGGAGGGGGCACAGATACGCAGTATTTT. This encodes CATLGGGTDTQYF.